One sample yielded the 32 T cell receptor beta chains listed below, sequenced in a study of cytomegalovirus exposure and HLA in healthy donors. The primer mix had 60 Vbeta and 13 Jbeta primers. Sequencing was performed with immunoSEQ multiplex PCR; in TCRdb, only in-frame clones are kept and a portion is missing. Seen here are about 150,000 clones, roughly 78% observed once, and the top ten hold around 3%. The sample was PBMCs. These receptors originate from a man aged 35-49 years in good health and CMV-seropositive.

As regards this clone: Compared with germline, one end of the junction differs, possibly owing to a read error. V and J are TRBV2 and TRBJ2-7; D might be TRBD1 (6 bases). CDR1 SNHLY and CDR2 FYNNEI come from the germline V gene. CDR3 length equals 15 residues. In nucleotides, the CDR3 is TGTGCCAGCAGTGAATTGTGGGGGCGGCAGTACGTGCAGTACTTC. Its protein is CASSELWGRQYVQYF.

The chain employs TRBV15 and TRBJ2-7, with D perhaps matching TRBD2 (7 bases). V was shortened by 0 bases and J by 2 bases, with 14 bases between the two germline ends. Looked up from germline, CDR1 is LNHNV and CDR2 is YYDKDF (reference sequence). This CDR3 is 16 amino acids long. Written as DNA, the CDR3 is TGTGCCACCAGCAGAGATCGCGGGGGCAGTCCCTACGAGCAGTACTTC. It encodes CATSRDRGGSPYEQYF.

As regards this clone: Additional DNA sequences in this sample encode the identical CDR3. This chain joins TRBV18 and TRBJ1-1; no clear D. Germline V gene sequence: CDR1 KGHSH, CDR2 LQKENI. The CDR3 runs to 13 residues. Trimming took off 3 bases at V and 1 base at J, with 6 bases between the two ends. The CDR3 nucleotides are TGTGCCAGCTCACCGACACAGAACACTGAAGCTTTCTTT. It encodes CASSPTQNTEAFF.

As to this clone: The junction shows a germline mismatch at one end, possibly a read error. The chain carries TRBV29-1 and TRBJ2-5; possible D gene TRBD2, 7 bases. Germline CDR1 reads SQVTM; CDR2 reads ANQGSEA. The CDR3 has 8 amino acids. CDR3 DNA sequence: TGCAGCGTTGCGGGGGGCCACTTC. This sequence encodes CSVAGGHF. Full variable domain (remainder filled in from reference TRBV29-1 and TRBJ2-5): SAVISQKPSRDICQRGTSLTIQCQVDSQVTMMFWYRQQPGQSLTLIATANQGSEATYESGFVIDKFPISRPNLTFSTLTVSNMSPEDSSIYLCSVAGGHFGPGTRLLVL.

The rearrangement links TRBV19 to TRBJ2-4, with D maybe TRBD1 (5 bases). Germline V gene data show CDR1 as LNHDA and CDR2 as SQIVND (reference sequence). The CDR3 runs to 16 residues. Trimming removed 6 bases at V and 0 bases at J, with 15 bases between. The chain's CDR3 is CASRPTGSLAKNIQYF. CDR3 DNA: TGTGCCAGTAGACCCACAGGATCTCTAGCCAAAAACATTCAGTACTTC.

This chain links TRBV6-1 with TRBJ1-5; possible D gene TRBD1, 5 bases. Germline V gene lookup returns CDR1 MNHNS and CDR2 SASEGT. Trimming cost V 6 bases and J 5 bases, with 11 bases left between them. This CDR3 has 13 residues. CDR3 loop: CASRYRLDQPQHF. In DNA, the CDR3 is TGTGCCAGCAGGTACAGGCTGGATCAGCCCCAGCATTTT.

The CDR3 here is CATSTKGARETQYF. DNA for the CDR3: TGTGCCACCAGCACCAAGGGGGCGCGGGAGACCCAGTACTTC. This chain connects TRBV15 to TRBJ2-5; 7 bases fit TRBD1. CDR3 length: 14 residues. CDR1 LNHNV and CDR2 YYDKDF come from the germline V gene (reference sequence). V lost 4 bases to trimming and J lost 5 bases; unmatched junction nucleotides: 7.

The chain links TRBV9 to TRBJ1-1; no reliable D call. CDR1 is SGDLS and CDR2 is YYNGEE in the germline V gene. Trimming left V 4 bases short and J 0 bases short, with 16 bases between. The CDR3 runs to 16 residues. The CDR3: CASSPQDLPVNTEAFF. The CDR3 coding sequence is TGTGCCAGCAGCCCTCAGGACTTACCAGTGAACACTGAAGCTTTCTTT.

The chain has TRBV7-2 and TRBJ2-3; the match to TRBD2 covers 10 bases. V shed 3 bases and J 7 bases; nucleotides not matched to a gene: 10. This CDR3 is 16 amino acids long. Germline assignment: CDR1 SGHTA and CDR2 FQGNSA. This CDR3 reads CASSFAEREGRHTQYF. The CDR3 nucleotides are TGTGCCAGCAGCTTCGCCGAGCGGGAGGGCCGACATACGCAGTATTTT.

In this sample, this clone turned up a few times. The chain links TRBV5-6 to TRBJ1-1; D perhaps matches TRBD1 (5 bases). Trimming cost V 4 bases and J 4 bases, with 17 bases left between them. The CDR3 is 15 amino acids. Germline values: CDR1 SGHDT, CDR2 YYEEEE. CDR3 nucleotides: TGTGCCAGCAGCCCGGTGGGGGGGTCCGGCACTGAAGCTTTCTTT. Translated, it gives CASSPVGGSGTEAFF.

This rearrangement joins TRBV19 to TRBJ2-1, with 7 nucleotides matching TRBD1. From germline, CDR1 is LNHDA and CDR2 SQIVND (reference sequence). V lost 9 bases, J lost 14 bases, and 16 bases stayed unmatched. The length of the CDR3 is 13 residues. In nucleotides, the CDR3 is TGTGCCAGCTCAGGGGAGACAGGGAGTGAAAAGTTCTTC. It yields the protein CASSGETGSEKFF.

The chain carries TRBV18 and TRBJ1-5; no reliable D call. The V gene's germline CDR1 is KGHSH and CDR2 LQKENI. This CDR3 is built from 13 residues. Trimming removed 2 bases from V and 8 bases from J, with 10 bases in between. Written as DNA, the CDR3 is TGTGCCAGCTCACCAGGGCTCTCAGAGCCCCAGCATTTT. Encoded protein: CASSPGLSEPQHF.

The V and J genes are TRBV7-9 and TRBJ2-1; TRBD2 matches 12 bases. Germline V gene sequence: CDR1 SEHNR, CDR2 FQNEAQ (reference sequence). Germline trimming cut 5 bases from V and 9 bases from J; bases unmatched to any gene: 14. The CDR3 sequence is 17 residues long. CDR3 protein: CASSPRETSGRRSEQFF. Here the CDR3 DNA reads TGTGCCAGCAGCCCTCGAGAGACTAGCGGGAGACGTAGTGAGCAGTTCTTC.

The chain joins TRBV6-1 to TRBJ2-3; unclear D gene. The CDR3 has 13 amino acids. Trimming removed 4 bases from V and 4 bases from J, with 9 bases in between. Germline V gene lookup returns CDR1 MNHNS and CDR2 SASEGT. CDR3 protein: CASSGSLSDTQYF. CDR3 sequence (DNA): TGTGCCAGCAGTGGCAGTCTCTCAGATACGCAGTATTTT.

This clone was counted only a few times. CDR3 coding DNA: TGTGCCAGCAGTGGAGCGGTACCTTCCTACGAGCAGTACTTC. Protein product: CASSGAVPSYEQYF. The rearrangement links TRBV28 to TRBJ2-7; a possible D gene is TRBD2 (5 bases). From germline, CDR1 is MDHEN and CDR2 SYDVKM. The CDR3 sequence is 14 residues long. Trimming left V 5 bases short and J 1 base short, with 12 bases between.

The chain joins TRBV7-2 to TRBJ1-2, with D maybe TRBD1 (5 bases). CDR3 length: 14 residues. Germline assignment: CDR1 SGHTA and CDR2 FQGNSA. V was shortened by 5 bases and J by 6 bases, with 16 bases between the two germline ends. CDR3: CASSLDSKTHGYTF. CDR3 coding DNA: TGTGCCAGCAGCCTCGACAGCAAGACACATGGCTACACCTTC.

This chain connects TRBV28 to TRBJ2-1; 8 nucleotides match TRBD2. V was clipped by 6 bases and J by 1 base; unmatched bases: 8. This CDR3 has 16 residues. Germline CDR1 MDHEN, CDR2 SYDVKM. This CDR3 is CASSDNSGTSYNEQFF. The CDR3 DNA reads as TGTGCCAGCAGCGATAATAGCGGGACATCCTACAATGAGCAGTTCTTC.

This clone was observed a handful of times. The chain is built from TRBV6-6 and TRBJ1-5; D not resolved. The CDR3 sequence is 14 residues long. Germline loops: CDR1 MNHNY, CDR2 SVGAGI (reference sequence). V was clipped by 2 bases and J by 4 bases, with 9 bases between them. This CDR3 is CASSYTDPNQPQHF. For the CDR3, the DNA is TGTGCCAGCAGTTACACAGACCCTAATCAGCCCCAGCATTTT.

V usage is TRBV6-1 and J usage is TRBJ1-2; D is unresolved. The CDR3 sequence is 15 residues long. V was shortened by 5 bases and J by 4 bases, with 17 bases between the two germline ends. CDR1 is MNHNS, CDR2 SASEGT, per germline. The CDR3 DNA sequence: TGTGCCAGCAGTCGACGAGGGTCGGGCCTCTATGGCTACACCTTC. Protein: CASSRRGSGLYGYTF.

This clone has only a few counts. CDR3 sequence: CASSPSEGRYTF. The CDR3 DNA sequence: TGTGCCAGCAGTCCTTCGGAGGGTCGCTACACCTTC. V is TRBV28 and J is TRBJ1-2; D remains unclear. Germline-derived CDR1 and CDR2 are MDHEN and SYDVKM. The CDR3 has 12 amino acids. V was shortened by 5 bases and J by 9 bases, with 13 bases between the two germline ends.

The chain employs TRBV5-5 and TRBJ1-5; D is ambiguous. V gave up 3 bases and J gave up 7 bases, with 14 bases separating them. The CDR3 contains 14 residues. Germline assignment: CDR1 SGHKS and CDR2 YYEKEE (reference sequence). The CDR3 loop reads CASSSRGAGQPQHF. As DNA, the CDR3 is TGTGCCAGCAGCTCCCGGGGAGCGGGCCAGCCCCAGCATTTT.

The V and J genes are TRBV28 and TRBJ1-1, with D possibly TRBD1 on 6 matching bases. The CDR3 is 15 amino acids. V was cut by 5 bases and J by 2 bases, with 15 bases left in between. CDR1 is MDHEN and CDR2 is SYDVKM in the germline V gene. CDR3 in amino acids: CASSPTQGYNTEAFF. The CDR3 region has the DNA TGTGCCAGCAGTCCAACACAGGGATACAACACTGAAGCTTTCTTT.

The J gene is TRBJ2-2, the V gene TRBV6-5, with 9 nucleotides matching TRBD1. Unmatched junction bases numbered 4, after V lost 1 base and J lost 7 bases. CDR1 is MNHEY and CDR2 is SVGAGI in the germline V gene. The CDR3 covers 15 residues. CDR3 loop: CASSYYGTGFGELFF. The DNA for the CDR3 is TGTGCCAGCAGTTACTACGGGACAGGGTTCGGGGAGCTGTTTTTT.

The chain uses TRBV29-1 and TRBJ2-2; 7 nucleotides align to TRBD1. Germline-derived CDR1 and CDR2 are SQVTM and ANQGSEA. CDR3 size: 15 residues. V was clipped by 4 bases and J by 0 bases; unmatched bases: 5. CDR3 amino acids: CSVVKGATNTGELFF. CDR3 nucleotide sequence: TGCAGCGTTGTGAAGGGGGCGACGAACACCGGGGAGCTGTTTTTT.

Details on this clone: This sample includes further DNA sequences coding for the same CDR3. V gene TRBV5-1 combines with J gene TRBJ1-5; the D gene is possibly TRBD1 (5 bases). This CDR3 is built from 15 residues. The germline V and J ends were trimmed by 0 bases and 0 bases, with 7 bases remaining between them. Germline lookup yields CDR1 SGHRS and CDR2 YFSETQ. CDR3 sequence reads: CASSLGQSSNQPQHF. The CDR3 coding sequence is TGCGCCAGCAGCTTGGGACAGTCTAGCAATCAGCCCCAGCATTTT.

The chain combines TRBV7-9 with TRBJ1-3, with D maybe TRBD1 (5 bases). The V gene's germline CDR1 is SEHNR and CDR2 FQNEAQ (reference sequence). The ends were cut back, 0 bases at V and 5 bases at J, with 11 bases in the middle. The CDR3 runs to 15 residues. In DNA form, the CDR3 reads TGTGCCAGCAGCTTAGCGCCCAGGGAAAGAAACACCATATATTTT. It yields the protein CASSLAPRERNTIYF.

The J gene is TRBJ1-1, the V gene TRBV7-9; no firm D call. The CDR3 is 15 residues long. Trimming took 0 bases from V and 0 from J, leaving 8 bases between them. Germline V lookup: CDR1 SEHNR, CDR2 FQNEAQ (reference sequence). CDR3: CASSLAEFVNTEAFF. CDR3 DNA sequence: TGTGCCAGCAGCTTAGCGGAGTTCGTGAACACTGAAGCTTTCTTT.

The chain carries TRBV19 and TRBJ2-5; 9 positions agree with TRBD2. The trim removed 9 bases at V and 2 bases at J, leaving 28 bases unmatched. This CDR3 comprises 21 residues. Germline CDR1 LNHDA, CDR2 SQIVND (reference sequence). CDR3 sequence reads: CASKSSGSAIGSRIYQETQYF. The CDR3 DNA follows: TGTGCCAGCAAAAGTAGCGGGAGTGCGATCGGGTCGAGGATTTATCAAGAGACCCAGTACTTC.

This clone occurred once. Other DNA sequences from this sample encode an identical CDR3 as well. V usage is TRBV18 and J usage is TRBJ1-1; D possibly corresponds to TRBD1 (6 bases). With 3 bases removed from V and 1 base from J, the gap between germline ends came to 9 bases. Germline-derived CDR1 and CDR2 are KGHSH and LQKENI. The CDR3 extends over 14 amino acids. The CDR3 region has the DNA TGTGCCAGCTCACCGGACAGAAAGAACACTGAAGCTTTCTTT. Its protein product is CASSPDRKNTEAFF.

This clone showed up just a few times. The chain combines TRBV25-1 with TRBJ2-2; TRBD2 is a possible D gene (6 bases). Germline CDR1 is MGHDK and CDR2 is SYGVNS. Trimming left V 6 bases short and J 4 bases short, with 9 bases between. This CDR3 is 13 amino acids long. DNA for the CDR3: TGTGCCAGCAGGGGAGGTTCCACCGGGGAGCTGTTTTTT. This gives the protein CASRGGSTGELFF.

The chain combines TRBV7-9 with TRBJ2-1; TRBD1 aligns across 10 bases. V was clipped by 5 bases and J by 5 bases; unmatched bases: 6. The CDR3 is 15 residues long. Germline CDR1 reads SEHNR; CDR2 reads FQNEAQ (reference sequence). CDR3 DNA: TGTGCCAGCAGCCCAAGACAGGGGGCGGACAATGAGCAGTTCTTC. It specifies CASSPRQGADNEQFF.

This clone was seen a handful of times. The chain carries TRBV27 and TRBJ1-2; D perhaps matches TRBD1 (5 bases). This CDR3 region has 15 residues. The V gene lost 0 bases and the J gene lost 8 bases, with 16 bases spanning the gap. The germline gives CDR1 MNHEY, CDR2 SMNVEV (reference sequence). In DNA form, the CDR3 reads TGTGCCAGCAGTTTATCTGTGCAGGGCGGAGGGGGCTACACCTTC. This translates into CASSLSVQGGGGYTF.